This T cell receptor (beta chain) was identified in a study of OX40 agonist ivuxolimab in advanced cancers. Some background on the complete study: Ivuxolimab, which targeted the costimulatory receptor OX40 (CD134), was an agonistic, fully human IgG2 monoclonal antibody. Of the approximately 50 dose-escalation patients, hepatocellular carcinoma was present in some 19, melanoma in approximately 15, renal cell carcinoma in 9 and head and neck cancer in 9. Peripheral TCRbeta sequencing was intended to test whether TCR sequence diversity was altered and clonal T-cell expansion was caused by ivuxolimab. The paper covers the monotherapy dose-escalation part of the phase I ivuxolimab trial, which included N of about 56 patients. Intravenous ivuxolimab was administered to patients every 2 weeks at six dose levels: 0.01, 0.1, 0.3, 1.5, 3 and 10 mg/kg. Partial responses occurred in three dose-escalation patients: two with cutaneous melanoma and one with hepatocellular carcinoma. In the dose-escalation cohort, roughly 80% of patients were male, and the mean age was around 60 years, with a range of about 23 to 85. Prior anti-PD-1, anti-PD-L1 or anti-CTLA-4 therapy was permitted, and checkpoint inhibitors had been received by approximately 39% of dose-escalation patients. The research as a whole found: At doses of 0.1 to 3.0 mg/kg, clonal expansion of both CD4+ and CD8+ T cells in blood was seen between baseline and week 6. Antigen specificity was not determined for the clonally expanded peripheral T cells. Partial responders in the 0.1-3.0 mg/kg groups had among the lowest normalized peripheral clonal expansion, especially among CD8+ T cells. Low levels of normalized T-cell clonal expansion were also seen in some patients who did not respond. After ivuxolimab, expanded clones were on average more numerous among CD8+ T cells than among CD4+ T cells.

Patients with autoimmune disease history or receiving systemic immunosuppression were excluded from the trial. Peripheral blood for TCR sequencing was drawn from every dose cohort at baseline, at cycle 4 day 1 and at cycle 7 day 1. The samples were taken from a phase I, first-in-human, multicenter, open-label dose-escalation trial of ivuxolimab. The trial enrolled adults with locally advanced or metastatic head and neck squamous cell, hepatocellular, melanoma or renal cell carcinoma. CD4+ and CD8+ T cells were sorted separately from peripheral blood before TCR sequencing. For sequencing of the TCRbeta CDR3 region, genomic DNA was extracted from the sorted cells. The immunoSEQ Assay was used for sequencing of TCRbeta CDR3 regions. TCRdb carries this immuneACCESS record with in-frame sequences only. Its versions omit some clonotypes, under half of them owing to an unresolved V gene in the studies checked, with the rest unexplained. This sample gives fewer than 80,000 clones in total; around 83% of them show up just once. Of the sample, 1% to 1.5% falls within the top ten clones.

Trimming at the junction amounts to 5 bases on V and 4 bases on J, and the germline ends lie 12 bases apart. For CDR1 and CDR2, the germline V gene lists SGHTA and FQGTGA. From its cysteine to its phenylalanine, the CDR3 spans 14 amino acids. Here the CDR3 DNA is all that survives: 42 bases in frame from base 1. On this clone itself: This clone's antigen is unknown. No clone much larger than this one lies a single base away; base qualities are absent.

Sequencing used CD4+ or CD8+ T cells sorted from blood, obtained in a trial of the OX40 agonist ivuxolimab. This TCR came from an adult with an advanced solid tumor such as melanoma, head and neck, liver or kidney cancer. The chain was built from TRBV7-3 and TRBJ1-3, with the D gene uncertain. The bases are TGTGCCAGCAGCCCCGTCAGGCGAGGAAACACCATATATTTT. Translated, it gives CASSPVRRGNTIYF.